This TCR beta chain appears in the sequencing data of a study of post-analysis software for immune sequencing data. General study results and limits: Relative to controls, patients with multiple sclerosis showed significantly lower normalized Chao1 diversity.

Built from TCR beta cDNA, the libraries had unique molecular identifiers in them. In TCRdb, the PCR reads were re-called with MiXCR into one record per CDR3 protein. In the table there are hundreds of thousands of distinct CDR3 sequences, roughly three fifths of which are singletons. Note on this clonotype: Its antigen is currently unknown.

The sequenced sample was blood. The receptor was derived from a girl aged 2 to 9 with multiple sclerosis.

CDR3 DNA sequence: TGTGCCAGCAGAGAGGGGGCTCTCGTCGACAGGGGACACGGCTACACCTTC. Protein: CASREGALVDRGHGYTF. This sequence joins TRBV6-5 and TRBJ1-2; TRBD1 aligns across 8 bases. Germline CDR1 reads MNHEY; CDR2 reads SVGAGI. The CDR3 spans 17 residues. After removal of 6 bases from V and 8 bases from J, the junction contained 20 bases not matched to a gene.